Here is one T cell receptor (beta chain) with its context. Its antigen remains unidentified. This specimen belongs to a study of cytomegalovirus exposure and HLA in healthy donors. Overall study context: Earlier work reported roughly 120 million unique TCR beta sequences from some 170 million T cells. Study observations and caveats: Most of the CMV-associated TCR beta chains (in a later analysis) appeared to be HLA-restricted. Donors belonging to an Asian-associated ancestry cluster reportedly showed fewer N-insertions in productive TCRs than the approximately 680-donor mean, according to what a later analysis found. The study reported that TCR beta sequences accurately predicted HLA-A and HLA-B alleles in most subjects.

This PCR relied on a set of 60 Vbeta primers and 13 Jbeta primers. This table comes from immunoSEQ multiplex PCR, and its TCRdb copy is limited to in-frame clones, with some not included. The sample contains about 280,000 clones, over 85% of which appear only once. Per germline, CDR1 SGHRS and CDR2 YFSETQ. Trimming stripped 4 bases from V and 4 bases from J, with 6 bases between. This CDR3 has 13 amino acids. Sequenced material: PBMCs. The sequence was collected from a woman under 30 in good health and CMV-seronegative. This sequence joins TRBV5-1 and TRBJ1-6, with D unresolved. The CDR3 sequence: CASSLSYNSPLHF. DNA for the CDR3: TGCGCCAGCAGCCTCTCGTATAATTCACCCCTCCACTTT.